Below, 32 T cell receptor beta chains from the same sample are listed, as sequenced in a study of blood T cells in healthy people across ages. The second PCR ran 7 to 11 cycles with a sample-barcoded 5' primer and J-beta primers. TCRdb re-analysed the 5' RACE reads in MiXCR, keeping a single row per CDR3 protein. The sample carries approximately 800,000 distinct CDR3 sequences, more than 45% recorded once. Sequences were obtained from blood. These TCRs come from a man in his thirties or forties in good health.

J is TRBJ2-5 and V is TRBV10-3; TRBD2 is a possible D gene (7 bases). The last part of the DNA fits TRBJ2-7 better; the J call may be wrong. The CDR3 has 14 residues. Germline values: CDR1 ENHRY, CDR2 SYGVKD. The CDR3: CATQTSRGSYEQYF. DNA for the CDR3: TGTGCCACGCAGACTAGCAGGGGATCCTACGAGCAGTACTTC.

This chain links TRBV6-1 with TRBJ1-6; tentatively, D is TRBD1 (6 bases). Germline V gene data show CDR1 as MNHNS and CDR2 as SASEGT. The CDR3 extends over 13 amino acids. Trimming left V 5 bases short and J 7 bases short, with 9 bases between. For the CDR3, the DNA is TGTGCCAGCAGTTGGGACATAAATTCACCCCTCCACTTT. Translating gives CASSWDINSPLHF.

The V gene is TRBV7-7, the J gene TRBJ2-5; D gene ambiguous. V was trimmed by 5 bases and J by 1 base, leaving 23 bases between them. The CDR3 sequence is 18 residues long. Germline V gene lookup returns CDR1 SSHAT and CDR2 FNYEAQ (reference sequence). CDR3 loop: CASSPSSQLAATQETQYF. The DNA for the CDR3 is TGTGCCAGCAGCCCATCCTCCCAACTGGCAGCCACCCAAGAGACCCAGTACTTC. The variable domain in full, completed from reference TRBV7-7 and TRBJ2-5, reads GAGVSQSPRYKVTKRGQDVTLRCDPISSHATLYWYQQALGQGPEFLTYFNYEAQPDKSGLPSDRFSAERPEGSISTLTIQRTEQRDSAMYRCASSPSSQLAATQETQYFGPGTRLLVL.

To note about this clonotype: It may be a read error: a sequence one base away is much more abundant. The chain employs TRBV20-1 and TRBJ2-1; the D is unclear. The germline CDR1 and CDR2 sequences are DFQATT and SNEGSKA (reference sequence). The ends were cut back, 3 bases at V and 0 bases at J, with 6 bases in the middle. The CDR3 has 13 residues. This chain's CDR3 is CSASASSYNEQFF. DNA of the CDR3: TGCAGTGCTAGCGCGAGCTCCTACAATGAGCAGTTCTTC.

The V call is TRBV7-9, the J call TRBJ2-5; D is perhaps TRBD1 (5 bases). The V gene's germline CDR1 is SEHNR and CDR2 FQNEAQ (reference sequence). Trimming removed 2 bases from V and 7 bases from J, with 5 bases in between. The CDR3 covers 11 residues. Here the CDR3 reads CASSLRGTQYF. CDR3 DNA sequence: TGTGCCAGCAGCTTAAGGGGGACCCAGTACTTC.

The chain combines TRBV21-1 with TRBJ2-5. The last part of the DNA fits TRBJ2-7 better; the J call may be wrong. TRBV21-1 is a recognized pseudogene. The CDR3 runs to 14 residues. CDR3 sequence (DNA): TGTGCCAGCAGCAAAGGGCCTGGGTTCTGCGAGCAGTACTTC. This codes for CASSKGPGFCEQYF.

The chain links TRBV29-1 to TRBJ2-1; TRBD1 matches at 9 bases. Per the germline V gene, CDR1 is SQVTM and CDR2 is ANQGSEA. The CDR3 covers 13 residues. Trimming removed 5 bases from V and 10 bases from J; junction bases left unmatched: 9. The CDR3 sequence is CSVWTGEFYEQFF. The CDR3 DNA reads TGCAGCGTTTGGACAGGGGAGTTCTACGAGCAGTTCTTC.

This chain connects TRBV5-1 to TRBJ2-7; TRBD1 agrees at 8 bases. The ends lost 0 bases at V and 2 bases at J; junction bases unmatched: 7. The V gene's germline CDR1 is SGHRS and CDR2 YFSETQ. The CDR3 extends over 16 amino acids. CDR3 DNA sequence: TGCGCCAGCAGCTTGGAATCAGGGGGCTATACCTACGAGCAGTACTTC. Translation gives CASSLESGGYTYEQYF.

The rearrangement uses TRBV7-9 and TRBJ2-7, with D maybe TRBD2 (7 bases). The better agreement between TRBJ2-5 and the DNA end casts doubt on the J call. Germline V gives CDR1 SEHNR, CDR2 FQNEAQ (reference sequence). The CDR3 totals 15 residues. As DNA, the CDR3 is TGTGCCAGCAGCTCGTCGGGGGGCCGAAGGGAGACCCAGTACTTC. Its translation is CASSSSGGRRETQYF.

Worth noting for this clonotype: The junction and the germline gene differ at one end; a read error may be behind it. The chain is built from TRBV7-7 and TRBJ2-1; TRBD2 aligns across 10 bases. CDR1 is SSHAT and CDR2 is FNYEAQ in the germline V gene (reference sequence). The CDR3 has 14 amino acids. CDR3 coding DNA: TGTGCTAGCAGCCTAGCGGGAGTAGACAATGAGCAGTTCTTC. Translating gives CASSLAGVDNEQFF.

The chain recombines TRBV20-1 with TRBJ2-3; D remains ambiguous. There are 13 residues in the CDR3. Germline CDR1 reads DFQATT; CDR2 reads SNEGSKA (reference sequence). Trimming stripped 3 bases from V and 5 bases from J, with 12 bases between. The CDR3 region is CSASRGQGDTQYF. CDR3 DNA sequence: TGCAGTGCTAGTCGCGGTCAAGGAGATACGCAGTATTTT.

The chain carries TRBV19 and TRBJ2-4; TRBD2 matches 8 bases. The assigned J gene may be wrong: the sequence end matches TRBJ2-5 better. Germline V gene data show CDR1 as LNHDA and CDR2 as SQIVND (reference sequence). CDR3 length: 14 amino acids. The CDR3 loop is CASSAGAGEETQYF. The CDR3 nucleotides read TGTGCCAGTAGTGCCGGAGCGGGAGAAGAGACCCAGTACTTC.

This chain links TRBV10-3 with TRBJ2-5, with TRBD2 matching 7 bases. The J call may be incorrect, as the DNA end agrees better with TRBJ2-7. The length of the CDR3 is 16 residues. Germline CDR1 is ENHRY and CDR2 is SYGVKD. CDR3 in DNA: TGTGCCATCAGCCCTACCTTCAGGACTAGTGCCTACGAGCAGTACTTC. Translation: CAISPTFRTSAYEQYF.

In its sample, this clonotype was seen a few times. The chain links TRBV7-9 to TRBJ2-7; perhaps TRBD1 as D (5 bases). The CDR3 has 13 amino acids. Germline V gene data show CDR1 as SEHNR and CDR2 as FQNEAQ (reference sequence). Trimming removed 2 bases from V and 7 bases from J, with 12 bases in between. The CDR3 DNA follows: TGTGCCAGCAGCTTAAGTCCAGGGAATGAGCAGTACTTC. It is translated as CASSLSPGNEQYF. The full variable domain, rest sourced from reference TRBV7-9 and TRBJ2-7, is DTGVSQNPRHKITKRGQNVTFRCDPISEHNRLYWYRQTLGQGPEFLTYFQNEAQLEKSRLLSDRFSAERPKGSFSTLEIQRTEQGDSAMYLCASSLSPGNEQYFGPGTRLTVT.

Only a few counts were recorded for this clonotype. DNA of the CDR3: TGTGCCAGCAGTTTCCAGGGGGGCACAGATACGCAGTATTTT. This translates into CASSFQGGTDTQYF. J is TRBJ2-3 and V is TRBV12-3 or TRBV12-4, with 7 bases matching TRBD1. The V and J ends lost 3 bases and 1 base, in that order; junction bases with no gene match: 1. This CDR3 contains 14 residues.

This clonotype was detected only a few times. The CDR3 region is CASREGGEVSGYTF. The DNA for the CDR3 is TGTGCCAGCCGAGAGGGGGGGGAAGTGTCTGGCTACACCTTC. J is TRBJ1-2 and V is TRBV6-6; a possible D gene is TRBD1 (6 bases). V lost 8 bases and J lost 7, with 20 bases in between. This CDR3 is 14 amino acids long. Germline V gives CDR1 MNHNY, CDR2 SVGAGI (reference sequence).

The DNA for the CDR3 is TGTGCCAGCACCCCAATATTGACAGGGGACGGCTACACCTTC. Encoded protein: CASTPILTGDGYTF. The chain recombines TRBV9 with TRBJ1-2; 8 bases agree with TRBD1. The CDR3 is 14 amino acids. Germline V gene lookup returns CDR1 SGDLS and CDR2 YYNGEE. After removal of 6 bases from V and 8 bases from J, the junction contained 12 bases not matched to a gene.

This chain links TRBV28 with TRBJ2-1, with 12 bases identical to TRBD2. There are 18 residues in the CDR3. V was clipped by 5 bases and J by 13 bases; unmatched bases: 21. The germline gives CDR1 MDHEN, CDR2 SYDVKM. The CDR3 DNA follows: TGTGCCAGCAGTCTTTACTCACTAGCGGGAGGTGGGAGAGAGACCCAGTTCTTC. Translated, it gives CASSLYSLAGGGRETQFF.

This clonotype was seen only a few times. CDR3 in DNA: TGTGCCAGCAGTGCCGCACGAGGTATACCCTACGAGCAGTACTTC. This encodes CASSAARGIPYEQYF. The J gene is TRBJ2-7, the V gene TRBV6-5; D remains unclear. The germline CDR1 and CDR2 sequences are MNHEY and SVGAGI. The germline V and J ends were trimmed by 5 bases and 2 bases, with 16 bases remaining between them. This CDR3 is built from 15 residues.

The chain has TRBV7-2 and TRBJ1-6; D unclear. V lost 0 bases and J 5 bases, leaving 11 bases between the germline ends. This CDR3 has 16 residues. Germline-derived CDR1 and CDR2 are SGHTA and FQGNSA. CDR3 amino acids: CASSLAASPNNSPLHF. CDR3 DNA sequence: TGTGCCAGCAGCTTAGCCGCCAGCCCAAATAATTCACCCCTCCACTTT.

This chain links TRBV7-8 with TRBJ2-5; 11 bases are a match to TRBD2. Gene TRBJ2-7 matches the end of the DNA better, so the J call may be wrong. CDR1 and CDR2 (germline): SGHVS, FQNEAQ. This CDR3 is built from 15 residues. The CDR3 protein is CASSTLASGRLEQYF. The CDR3 nucleotides read TGTGCCAGCAGCACCTTAGCTAGCGGGAGGCTCGAGCAGTACTTC.

This chain uses TRBV20-1 with TRBJ1-5; D might be TRBD1 (5 bases). The V end lost 4 bases, the J end lost 7 bases, and 20 bases lay between the germline ends. The germline CDR1 and CDR2 sequences are DFQATT and SNEGSKA (reference sequence). This CDR3 is 15 amino acids long. The CDR3 sequence: CSATDRDWRRQPQHF. CDR3 DNA: TGCAGTGCTACGGACCGGGACTGGAGGAGGCAGCCCCAGCATTTT.

The chain joins TRBV6-4 to TRBJ2-3, with 8 positions matching TRBD1. Germline loops: CDR1 MRHNA, CDR2 SNTAGT. V shed 4 bases, J shed 4 bases, and the junction held 7 bases outside the gene matches. The CDR3 sequence is 15 residues long. CDR3 sequence: CASSVDRGAADTQYF. The CDR3 coding sequence is TGTGCCAGCAGTGTCGACAGGGGCGCAGCAGATACGCAGTATTTT.

In this sample, this clonotype turned up a few times. This chain uses TRBV7-2 with TRBJ2-1; a possible D gene is TRBD2 (6 bases). The CDR3 is made up of 12 amino acids. From germline, CDR1 is SGHTA and CDR2 FQGNSA. Trimming cost V 5 bases and J 7 bases, with 9 bases left between them. CDR3 sequence reads: CASSRELNEQFF. DNA of the CDR3: TGTGCCAGCAGCCGGGAGCTTAATGAGCAGTTCTTC.

V usage is TRBV28 and J usage is TRBJ1-5; the D is unclear. Germline V gene sequence: CDR1 MDHEN, CDR2 SYDVKM. V lost 6 bases and J lost 0, with 12 bases in between. This CDR3 contains 15 residues. The CDR3 sequence: CASSRDTDSNQPQHF. CDR3 nucleotides: TGTGCCAGCAGCCGAGATACGGATAGCAATCAGCCCCAGCATTTT.

The chain uses TRBV10-3 and TRBJ1-6, with D perhaps TRBD1 (6 bases). Between the trimmed V and J ends, which lost 6 bases and 7 bases, there was a span of 13 bases. CDR3 length: 14 residues. Looked up from germline, CDR1 is ENHRY and CDR2 is SYGVKD. Written as DNA, the CDR3 is TGTGCCATCAGGGGGGACATTAGGAATTCACCCCTCCACTTT. It codes for CAIRGDIRNSPLHF.

The genes are TRBV5-1 and TRBJ2-5, with D tentatively TRBD1 (6 bases). The better agreement between TRBJ2-7 and the DNA end casts doubt on the J call. This CDR3 spans 16 amino acids. Per the germline V gene, CDR1 is SGHRS and CDR2 is YFSETQ. The CDR3 here is CASSQGIFKDRREQYF. CDR3 bases: TGCGCCAGCAGTCAGGGGATTTTCAAGGACAGACGCGAGCAGTACTTC.

The chain couples TRBV3-1 to TRBJ1-2; weak D call: TRBD1 (6 bases). Germline assignment: CDR1 LGHDT and CDR2 YNNKEL (reference sequence). V lost 0 bases and J lost 3, with 11 bases in between. The CDR3 is 15 residues long. The CDR3 sequence is CASSQELQGDYGYTF. The CDR3 DNA sequence: TGTGCCAGCAGCCAAGAGTTACAGGGTGACTATGGCTACACCTTC.

This chain uses TRBV27 with TRBJ1-2, with D possibly being TRBD1 (6 bases). The CDR3 spans 13 residues. CDR1 is MNHEY and CDR2 is SMNVEV in the germline V gene (reference sequence). The V end lost 6 bases, the J end lost 3 bases, and 11 bases lay between the germline ends. CDR3 region: CASSRGTHYGYTF. Written as DNA, the CDR3 is TGTGCCAGCAGCCGAGGGACACACTATGGCTACACCTTC.

V and J are TRBV7-9 and TRBJ2-7; 8 bases line up with TRBD1. Germline CDR1 and CDR2: SEHNR and FQNEAQ (reference sequence). After removal of 8 bases from V and 1 base from J, the junction contained 7 bases not matched to a gene. The CDR3 has 14 amino acids. The CDR3 reads CASSLQGESYEQYF. CDR3 coding DNA: TGTGCCAGCTCCCTACAGGGGGAATCCTACGAGCAGTACTTC.

The sample holds a few counts of this clonotype. V gene TRBV7-9 combines with J gene TRBJ2-6; D not certain. There are 16 residues in the CDR3. The germline V gene encodes CDR1 SEHNR and CDR2 FQNEAQ (reference sequence). Trimming took off 0 bases at V and 3 bases at J, with 9 bases between the two ends. CDR3 protein: CASSLAIGVGANVLTF. The CDR3, as DNA: TGTGCCAGCAGCTTAGCAATAGGAGTTGGGGCCAACGTCCTGACTTTC.

The rearrangement links TRBV5-8 to TRBJ2-5, with 9 positions matching TRBD1. The CDR3 has 14 residues. The germline V gene has CDR1 SGHTS and CDR2 YDEGEE. The trim removed 5 bases at V and 3 bases at J, leaving 5 bases unmatched. The CDR3 bases are TGTGCCAGCAGGCCCTGGACAGGGGAAGAGACCCAGTACTTC. This gives the protein CASRPWTGEETQYF.